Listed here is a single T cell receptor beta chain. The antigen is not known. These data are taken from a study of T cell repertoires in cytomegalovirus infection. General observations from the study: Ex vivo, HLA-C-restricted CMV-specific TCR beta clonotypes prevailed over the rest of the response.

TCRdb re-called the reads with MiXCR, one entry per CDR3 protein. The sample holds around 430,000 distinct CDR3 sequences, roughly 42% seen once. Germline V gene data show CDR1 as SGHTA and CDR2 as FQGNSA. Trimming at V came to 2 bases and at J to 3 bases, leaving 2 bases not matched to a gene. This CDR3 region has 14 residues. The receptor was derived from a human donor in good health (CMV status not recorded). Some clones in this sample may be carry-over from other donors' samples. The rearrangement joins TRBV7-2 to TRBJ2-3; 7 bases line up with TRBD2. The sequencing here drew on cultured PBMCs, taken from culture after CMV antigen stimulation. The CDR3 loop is CASSLYGRTDTQYF. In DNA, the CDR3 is TGTGCCAGCAGCTTATACGGGAGGACAGATACGCAGTATTTT. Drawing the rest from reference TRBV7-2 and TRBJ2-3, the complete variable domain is GAGVSQSPSNKVTEKGKDVELRCDPISGHTALYWYRQSLGQGLEFLIYFQGNSAPDKSGLPSDRFSAERTGGSVSTLTIQRTQQEDSAVYLCASSLYGRTDTQYFGPGTRLTVL.